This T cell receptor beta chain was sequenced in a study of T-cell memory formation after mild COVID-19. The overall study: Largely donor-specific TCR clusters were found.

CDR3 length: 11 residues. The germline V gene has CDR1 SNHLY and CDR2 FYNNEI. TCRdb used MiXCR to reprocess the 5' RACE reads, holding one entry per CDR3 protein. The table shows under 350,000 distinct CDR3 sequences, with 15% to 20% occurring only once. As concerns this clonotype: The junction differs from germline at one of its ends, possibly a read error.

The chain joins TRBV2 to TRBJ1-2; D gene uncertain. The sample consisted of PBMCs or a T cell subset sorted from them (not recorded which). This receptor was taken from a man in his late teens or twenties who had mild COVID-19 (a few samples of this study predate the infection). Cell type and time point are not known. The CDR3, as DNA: TGTGCCAGCTCGCCACTCACGGCTACATTCTTC. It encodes CASSPLTATFF.